These 9 T cell receptor beta chains were sequenced from one sample in a study of cytomegalovirus exposure and HLA in healthy donors. The PCR contained 60 Vbeta and 13 Jbeta primers. Sequenced by immunoSEQ multiplex PCR; TCRdb stores in-frame clones only, minus some. The sample carries approximately 140,000 clones, over 70% recorded once. Specimen: PBMCs. The receptor source for this set is a man in his forties or fifties in good health and CMV-seropositive.

The chain joins TRBV18 to TRBJ1-4, with 8 positions matching TRBD1. This CDR3 region has 15 residues. With 1 base clipped from V and 8 bases from J, the junction kept 6 bases outside the gene matches. Germline assignment: CDR1 KGHSH and CDR2 LQKENI. The DNA for the CDR3 is TGTGCCAGCTCACCACTCTACAGGGGGGACGAAAAACTGTTTTTT. It codes for CASSPLYRGDEKLFF.

This sequence joins TRBV19 and TRBJ2-5; 7 bases are shared with TRBD1. The better agreement between TRBJ2-7 and the DNA end casts doubt on the J call. From germline, CDR1 is LNHDA and CDR2 SQIVND (reference sequence). This CDR3 is built from 13 residues. CDR3 sequence (DNA): TGTGCCAGTGGTCCACAGGGGTTCCACGAGCAGTACTTC. Translating it yields CASGPQGFHEQYF.

The chain joins TRBV5-6 to TRBJ2-7, with D possibly being TRBD2 (5 bases). The V gene's germline CDR1 is SGHDT and CDR2 YYEEEE. The V end lost 0 bases, the J end lost 6 bases, and 22 bases lay between the germline ends. The CDR3 sequence is 17 residues long. The CDR3 is CASSLGGRLGRPLEQYF. DNA for the CDR3: TGTGCCAGCAGCTTGGGAGGGCGTCTGGGCAGGCCGCTCGAGCAGTACTTC.

The chain combines TRBV5-4 with TRBJ2-5, with D possibly TRBD2 on 6 matching bases. Trimming pared 5 bases from V and 3 bases from J, leaving 14 bases between. The CDR3 runs 14 residues. The V gene's germline CDR1 is SGHNT and CDR2 YYREEE (reference sequence). The CDR3 loop is CASSPRDSKETQYF. CDR3 bases: TGTGCCAGCAGTCCCAGGGACTCCAAAGAGACCCAGTACTTC. The full variable domain, with the rest looked up from reference TRBV5-4 and TRBJ2-5, is ETGVTQSPTHLIKTRGQQVTLRCSSQSGHNTVSWYQQALGQGPQFIFQYYREEENGRGNFPPRFSGLQFPNYSSELNVNALELDDSALYLCASSPRDSKETQYFGPGTRLLVL.

The chain couples TRBV4-2 to TRBJ2-7, with 10 bases that match TRBD1. Germline V lookup: CDR1 LGHNA, CDR2 YNFKEQ. The ends lost 0 bases at V and 4 bases at J; junction bases unmatched: 6. The CDR3 has 16 amino acids. The CDR3 protein is CASSQDVDRGAYEQYF. CDR3 bases: TGTGCCAGCAGCCAAGACGTGGACAGGGGGGCTTACGAGCAGTACTTC.

This chain joins TRBV4-1 and TRBJ1-2; the D gene is possibly TRBD1 (5 bases). The CDR3 extends over 14 amino acids. Between the trimmed V and J ends, which lost 2 bases and 7 bases, there was a span of 14 bases. Germline assignment: CDR1 MGHRA and CDR2 YSYEKL. The CDR3 coding sequence is TGCGCCAGCAGCCAACCGGGGGGGATCGCTGGCTACACCTTC. Encoded protein: CASSQPGGIAGYTF.

This clone appeared a few times. The chain couples TRBV7-2 to TRBJ2-5; the D gene is possibly TRBD1 (6 bases). The DNA end favors TRBJ2-7, so the J call may be wrong. The CDR3 consists of 12 residues. Germline V gene sequence: CDR1 SGHTA, CDR2 FQGNSA. DNA of the CDR3: TGTGCCAGCAGTCTCACAGGGTACGAGCAGTACTTC. Protein product: CASSLTGYEQYF.

CDR3 DNA: TGCGCCAGCAGCCGCGACCCAGGGGGGAGGACAGGGGATGGAAACACCATATATTTT. Translation gives CASSRDPGGRTGDGNTIYF. The gene calls are TRBV4-1 and TRBJ1-3, with 9 bases fitting TRBD1. V was clipped by 4 bases and J by 3 bases; unmatched bases: 16. CDR1 is MGHRA and CDR2 is YSYEKL in the germline V gene. CDR3 size: 19 residues.

The gene calls are TRBV6-5 and TRBJ2-7; 12 bases line up with TRBD2. The germline V gene encodes CDR1 MNHEY and CDR2 SVGAGI. V was pared by 2 bases and J by 4 bases, with 3 bases of the junction left unmatched. The CDR3 is 15 amino acids. DNA of the CDR3: TGTGCCAGCAGTTACACTAGCGGGAGGCTATACGAGCAGTACTTC. Translating it yields CASSYTSGRLYEQYF.